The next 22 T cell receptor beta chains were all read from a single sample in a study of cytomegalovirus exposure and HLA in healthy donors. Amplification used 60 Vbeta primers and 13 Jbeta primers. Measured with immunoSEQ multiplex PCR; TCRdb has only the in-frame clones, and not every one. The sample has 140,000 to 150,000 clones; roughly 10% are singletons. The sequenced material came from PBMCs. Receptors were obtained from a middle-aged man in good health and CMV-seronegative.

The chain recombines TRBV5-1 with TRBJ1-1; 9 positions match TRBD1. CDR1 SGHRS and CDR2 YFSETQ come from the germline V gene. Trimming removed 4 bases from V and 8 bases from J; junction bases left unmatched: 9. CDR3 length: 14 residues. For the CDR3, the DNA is TGCGCCAGCAGCATGGGACAGGGAAATCGAGAAGCTTTCTTT. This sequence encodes CASSMGQGNREAFF.

The CDR3 DNA is TGCAGCGTTTCAACAGGGAACACTGAAGCTTTCTTT. Its protein is CSVSTGNTEAFF. The V and J genes are TRBV29-1 and TRBJ1-1; a possible D gene is TRBD1 (5 bases). Germline V gives CDR1 SQVTM, CDR2 ANQGSEA. V was shortened by 5 bases and J by 1 base, with 8 bases between the two germline ends. The CDR3 runs 12 residues.

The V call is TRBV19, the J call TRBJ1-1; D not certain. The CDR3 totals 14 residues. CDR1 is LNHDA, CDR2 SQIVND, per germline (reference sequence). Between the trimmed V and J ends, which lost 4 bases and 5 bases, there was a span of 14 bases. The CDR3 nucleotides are TGTGCCAGTAGTACTACCGGGGTGCAAACTGAAGCTTTCTTT. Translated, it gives CASSTTGVQTEAFF.

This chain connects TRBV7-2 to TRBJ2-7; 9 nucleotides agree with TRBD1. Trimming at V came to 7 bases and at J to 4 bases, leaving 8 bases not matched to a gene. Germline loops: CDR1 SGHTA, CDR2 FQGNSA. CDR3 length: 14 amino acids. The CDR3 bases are TGTGCCAGCACCTGGGGGACAGGGACTTACGAGCAGTACTTC. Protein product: CASTWGTGTYEQYF.

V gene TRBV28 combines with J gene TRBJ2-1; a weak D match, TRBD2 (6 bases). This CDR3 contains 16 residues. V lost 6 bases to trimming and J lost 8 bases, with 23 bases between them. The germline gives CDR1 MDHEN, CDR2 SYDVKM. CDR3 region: CASSLGDGGIYDEQFF. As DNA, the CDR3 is TGTGCCAGCAGCCTAGGAGATGGCGGGATATACGATGAGCAGTTCTTC.

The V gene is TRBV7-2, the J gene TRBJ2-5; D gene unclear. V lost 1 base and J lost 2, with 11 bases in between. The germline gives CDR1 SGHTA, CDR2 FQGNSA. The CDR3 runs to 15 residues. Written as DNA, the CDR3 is TGTGCCAGCAGCTTAGGAGGTGGAGAACAAGAGACCCAGTACTTC. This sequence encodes CASSLGGGEQETQYF.

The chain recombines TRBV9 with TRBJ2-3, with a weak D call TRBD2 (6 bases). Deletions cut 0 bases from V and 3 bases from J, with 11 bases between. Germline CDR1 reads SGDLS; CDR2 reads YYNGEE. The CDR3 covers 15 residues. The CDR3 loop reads CASSVVGGLTDTQYF. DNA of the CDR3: TGTGCCAGCAGCGTAGTGGGGGGATTAACAGATACGCAGTATTTT.

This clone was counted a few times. The CDR3 DNA is TGTGCCTGGCAACAGGGGCCGCGCTATGGCTACACCTTC. This translates into CAWQQGPRYGYTF. The chain uses TRBV30 and TRBJ1-2; 7 bases are shared with TRBD1. The CDR3 covers 13 residues. Germline CDR1 GTSNPN, CDR2 SVGIG (reference sequence). The V gene end was trimmed by 5 bases and the J gene end by 4 bases; junction bases not matched to a gene: 7.

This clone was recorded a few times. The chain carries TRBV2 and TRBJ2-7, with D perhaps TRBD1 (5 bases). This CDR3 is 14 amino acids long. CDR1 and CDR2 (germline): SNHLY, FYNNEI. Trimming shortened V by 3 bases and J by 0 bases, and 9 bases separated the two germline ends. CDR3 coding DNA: TGTGCCAGCAGTGAGGGCGACAGCTCCTACGAGCAGTACTTC. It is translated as CASSEGDSSYEQYF.

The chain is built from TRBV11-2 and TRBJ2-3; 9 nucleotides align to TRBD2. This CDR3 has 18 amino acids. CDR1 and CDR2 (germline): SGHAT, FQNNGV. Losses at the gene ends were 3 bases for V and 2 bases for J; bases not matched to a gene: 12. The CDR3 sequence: CASSFPPEQRGATDTQYF. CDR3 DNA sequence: TGTGCCAGCAGCTTTCCCCCCGAGCAGCGGGGGGCCACAGATACGCAGTATTTT.

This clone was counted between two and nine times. This CDR3 reads CASSWTGQNYGYTF. CDR3 nucleotide sequence: TGTGCCAGCAGCTGGACAGGGCAGAACTATGGCTACACCTTC. The V and J genes are TRBV5-4 and TRBJ1-2; 8 bases match TRBD1. The junction had 3 bases not matched to a gene; V was cut back by 3 bases and J by 2 bases. The CDR3 loop spans 14 amino acids. Germline assignment: CDR1 SGHNT and CDR2 YYREEE (reference sequence). The entire variable domain, with the rest obtained from reference TRBV5-4 and TRBJ1-2, is as follows: ETGVTQSPTHLIKTRGQQVTLRCSSQSGHNTVSWYQQALGQGPQFIFQYYREEENGRGNFPPRFSGLQFPNYSSELNVNALELDDSALYLCASSWTGQNYGYTFGSGTRLTVV.

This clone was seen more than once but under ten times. CDR3 DNA sequence: TGCGCCAGCAGCCAAGGCGACAGGATTAACTATGGCTACACCTTC. The encoded protein is CASSQGDRINYGYTF. V is TRBV4-1 and J is TRBJ1-2; D might be TRBD1 (6 bases). Trimming took off 1 base at V and 1 base at J, with 10 bases between the two ends. Germline V gene data show CDR1 as MGHRA and CDR2 as YSYEKL. The CDR3 is 15 amino acids.

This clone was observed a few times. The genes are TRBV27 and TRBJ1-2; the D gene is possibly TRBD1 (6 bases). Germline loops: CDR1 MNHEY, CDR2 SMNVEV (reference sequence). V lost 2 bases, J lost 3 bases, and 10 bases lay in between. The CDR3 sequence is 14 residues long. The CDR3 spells CASSLEGGDYGYTF. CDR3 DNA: TGTGCCAGCAGTTTAGAAGGGGGAGACTATGGCTACACCTTC.

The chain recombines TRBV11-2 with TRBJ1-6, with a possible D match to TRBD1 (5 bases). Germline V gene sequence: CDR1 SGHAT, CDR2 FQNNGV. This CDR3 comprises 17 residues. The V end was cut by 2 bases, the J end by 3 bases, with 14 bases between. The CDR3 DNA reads TGTGCCAGCAGCTTAAGACTCTCGGGGGTCTATAATTCACCCCTCCACTTT. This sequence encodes CASSLRLSGVYNSPLHF.

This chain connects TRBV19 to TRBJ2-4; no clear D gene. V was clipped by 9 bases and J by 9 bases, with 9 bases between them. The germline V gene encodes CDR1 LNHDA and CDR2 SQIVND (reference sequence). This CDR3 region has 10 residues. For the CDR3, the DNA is TGTGCCAGGAGATTGAGCATTCAGTACTTC. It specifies CARRLSIQYF.

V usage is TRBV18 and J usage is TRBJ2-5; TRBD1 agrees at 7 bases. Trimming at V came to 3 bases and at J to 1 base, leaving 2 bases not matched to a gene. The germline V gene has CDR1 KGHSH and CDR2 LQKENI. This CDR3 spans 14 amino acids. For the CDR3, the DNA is TGTGCCAGCTCACCGGGACAGTCCCAAGAGACCCAGTACTTC. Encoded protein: CASSPGQSQETQYF.

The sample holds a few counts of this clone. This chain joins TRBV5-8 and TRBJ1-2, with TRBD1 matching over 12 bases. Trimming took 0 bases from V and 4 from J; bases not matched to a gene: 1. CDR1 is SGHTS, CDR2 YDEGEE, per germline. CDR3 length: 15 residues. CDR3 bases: TGTGCCAGCAGCTTGGTGGGACAGGGGGCCTATGGCTACACCTTC. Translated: CASSLVGQGAYGYTF.

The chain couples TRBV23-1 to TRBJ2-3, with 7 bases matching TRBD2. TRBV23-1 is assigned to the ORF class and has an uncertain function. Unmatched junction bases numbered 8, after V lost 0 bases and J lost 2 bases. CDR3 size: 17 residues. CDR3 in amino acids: CASSQSGAGTYTDTQYF. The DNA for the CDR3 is TGCGCCAGCAGTCAATCGGGAGCGGGGACTTACACAGATACGCAGTATTTT.

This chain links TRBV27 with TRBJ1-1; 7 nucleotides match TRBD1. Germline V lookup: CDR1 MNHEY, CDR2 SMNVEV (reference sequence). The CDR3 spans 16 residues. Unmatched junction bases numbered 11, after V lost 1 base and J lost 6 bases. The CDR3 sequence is CASSLLSTGTYSEAFF. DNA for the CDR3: TGTGCCAGCAGTTTATTATCGACAGGGACTTATTCTGAAGCTTTCTTT.

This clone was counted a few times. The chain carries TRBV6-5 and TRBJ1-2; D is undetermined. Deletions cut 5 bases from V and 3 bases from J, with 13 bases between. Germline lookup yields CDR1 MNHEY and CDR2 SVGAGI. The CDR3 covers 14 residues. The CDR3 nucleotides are TGTGCCAGCAGTAGAGATGTTAAGTACTATGGCTACACCTTC. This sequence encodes CASSRDVKYYGYTF.

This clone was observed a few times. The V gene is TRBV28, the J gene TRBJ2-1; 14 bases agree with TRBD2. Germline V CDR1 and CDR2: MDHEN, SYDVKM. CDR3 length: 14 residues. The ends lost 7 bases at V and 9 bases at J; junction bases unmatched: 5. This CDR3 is CASTVTSGRVEQFF. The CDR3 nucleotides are TGTGCCAGCACCGTGACTAGCGGGAGGGTTGAGCAGTTCTTC.

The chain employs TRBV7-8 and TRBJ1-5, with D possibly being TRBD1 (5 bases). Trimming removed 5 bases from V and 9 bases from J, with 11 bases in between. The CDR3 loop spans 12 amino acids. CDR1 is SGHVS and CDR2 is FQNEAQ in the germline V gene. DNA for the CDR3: TGTGCCAGCAGCGCCCAGGGTTCGCCCCAGCATTTT. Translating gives CASSAQGSPQHF.